These 15 T cell receptor beta chains were all obtained from the same sample, sequenced in a study of shared clonotypes between healthy human individuals. Using immunoSEQ multiplex PCR, the repertoire was profiled, and TCRdb retains in-frame clones only, with some absent. The data hold about 2,100,000 clones, with under 95% observed a single time. Terminally differentiated effector memory CD45RA+ cells were left out of the naive CD8 fraction, which was CD45RO-negative and positively selected for CCR7. Material for sequencing was naive CD8+ T cells from PBMCs. These receptors were taken from a man aged 18 to 29 in good health. Some clones in this sample may be carry-over from other donors' samples.

The chain combines TRBV14 with TRBJ2-1; a weak D match, TRBD1 (5 bases). Trimming stripped 0 bases from V and 3 bases from J, with 18 bases between. The CDR3 sequence is 18 residues long. Per germline, CDR1 SGHDN and CDR2 FVKESK. The CDR3 region has the DNA TGTGCCAGCAGCCAAGATCCAGGGCGGCTATATTACTACAATGAGCAGTTCTTC. This translates into CASSQDPGRLYYYNEQFF.

Remarks on this clone: Other DNA sequences in the sample encode the same CDR3. The V gene is TRBV27, the J gene TRBJ2-3, with D maybe TRBD2 (6 bases). The CDR3 is made up of 14 amino acids. The V gene's germline CDR1 is MNHEY and CDR2 SMNVEV (reference sequence). Trimming took off 6 bases at V and 0 bases at J, with 10 bases between the two ends. CDR3 in amino acids: CASSFSGSTDTQYF. The CDR3 region has the DNA TGTGCCAGCAGCTTCAGCGGGAGCACAGATACGCAGTATTTT.

The genes are TRBV28 and TRBJ1-2, with D uncertain. The CDR3 spans 12 residues. Per the germline V gene, CDR1 is MDHEN and CDR2 is SYDVKM. Trimming left V 3 bases short and J 7 bases short, with 9 bases between. DNA for the CDR3: TGTGCCAGCAGTTTGGGCCGAGTTGGCTACACCTTC. Translation gives CASSLGRVGYTF.

The chain is built from TRBV11-2 and TRBJ2-1; the match to TRBD2 covers 9 bases. The CDR3 is made up of 18 amino acids. Germline CDR1 reads SGHAT; CDR2 reads FQNNGV. Unmatched junction bases numbered 9, after V lost 1 base and J lost 2 bases. This chain's CDR3 is CASSLVGAGGLAYNEQFF. In nucleotides, the CDR3 is TGTGCCAGCAGCTTAGTAGGAGCGGGAGGCCTCGCCTACAATGAGCAGTTCTTC.

As concerns this clone: Other DNA sequences in this specimen translate into the identical CDR3. This rearrangement joins TRBV6-1 to TRBJ2-5; no reliable D call. Germline-derived CDR1 and CDR2 are MNHNS and SASEGT. The CDR3 has 12 amino acids. Trimming pared 2 bases from V and 4 bases from J, leaving 5 bases between. CDR3 protein: CASSEYRETQYF. The CDR3 DNA is TGTGCCAGCAGTGAATATCGAGAGACCCAGTACTTC.

The chain links TRBV7-8 to TRBJ2-1; 10 bases line up with TRBD2. Unmatched junction bases numbered 5, after V lost 0 bases and J lost 6 bases. The germline V gene has CDR1 SGHVS and CDR2 FQNEAQ. The CDR3 has 16 residues. CDR3 sequence reads: CASSLAASGSGNEQFF. Written as DNA, the CDR3 is TGTGCCAGCAGCTTAGCAGCTAGCGGGAGCGGCAATGAGCAGTTCTTC.

This chain uses TRBV7-9 with TRBJ2-7; TRBD1 matches 7 bases. This CDR3 comprises 13 residues. V dropped 3 bases and J dropped 7; count of bases not matched to a gene: 6. CDR1 is SEHNR, CDR2 FQNEAQ, per germline (reference sequence). CDR3 coding DNA: TGTGCCAGCAGCTTTGACAGGGTAGGGGAGCAGTACTTC. It translates to CASSFDRVGEQYF.

The chain employs TRBV11-3 and TRBJ2-1, with TRBD2 as a possible D gene (6 bases). Germline lookup yields CDR1 SGHNT and CDR2 YENEEA. V lost 2 bases and J 6 bases, leaving 14 bases between the germline ends. The CDR3 is 15 amino acids. The CDR3 DNA reads as TGTGCCAGCAGCTTATGGGGAGGAGTTGGCAATGAGCAGTTCTTC. It translates to CASSLWGGVGNEQFF.

The chain has TRBV7-9 and TRBJ2-2; D is unclear. Trimming stripped 11 bases from V and 2 bases from J, with 15 bases between. The CDR3 contains 14 residues. Germline V lookup: CDR1 SEHNR, CDR2 FQNEAQ (reference sequence). The CDR3 loop reads CADSGGSNTGELFF. CDR3 sequence (DNA): TGTGCCGACTCCGGCGGATCTAACACCGGGGAGCTGTTTTTT. The full variable domain, with the rest looked up from reference TRBV7-9 and TRBJ2-2, is DTGVSQNPRHKITKRGQNVTFRCDPISEHNRLYWYRQTLGQGPEFLTYFQNEAQLEKSRLLSDRFSAERPKGSFSTLEIQRTEQGDSAMYLCADSGGSNTGELFFGEGSRLTVL.

Notes on this clone: This sample also contains other DNA sequences that code for the same CDR3. V is TRBV27 and J is TRBJ2-1, with D hard to call. Trimming shortened V by 0 bases and J by 4 bases, and 4 bases separated the two germline ends. Per the germline V gene, CDR1 is MNHEY and CDR2 is SMNVEV (reference sequence). The CDR3 covers 13 residues. In nucleotides, the CDR3 is TGTGCCAGCAGTTTATCAAGTTACAATGAGCAGTTCTTC. Translating gives CASSLSSYNEQFF.

This sequence joins TRBV28 and TRBJ2-7, with 10 bases aligning to TRBD1. The trim removed 3 bases at V and 2 bases at J, leaving 4 bases unmatched. Germline V CDR1 and CDR2: MDHEN, SYDVKM. The CDR3 spans 15 residues. This CDR3 reads CASSFMGTGAYEQYF. The CDR3 DNA reads TGTGCCAGCAGTTTTATGGGGACAGGGGCCTACGAGCAGTACTTC.

This chain connects TRBV6-1 to TRBJ1-1; D is ambiguous. The V gene's germline CDR1 is MNHNS and CDR2 SASEGT. The V end was cut by 6 bases, the J end by 1 base, with 15 bases between. The CDR3 is made up of 15 amino acids. CDR3 loop: CASSLGRTGNTEAFF. The CDR3 DNA reads as TGTGCCAGCAGCTTGGGCAGGACGGGGAACACTGAAGCTTTCTTT.

This clone came up a few times. V and J are TRBV29-1 and TRBJ1-2, with TRBD1 matching over 10 bases. Germline V CDR1 and CDR2: SQVTM, ANQGSEA. The CDR3 sequence is 12 residues long. V was clipped by 7 bases and J by 6 bases; unmatched bases: 5. The chain's CDR3 is CSAPTGGDGYTF. In DNA, the CDR3 is TGCAGCGCTCCGACAGGGGGCGATGGCTACACCTTC.

The chain couples TRBV6-5 to TRBJ1-5; a weak D match, TRBD1 (5 bases). Germline CDR1 reads MNHEY; CDR2 reads SVGAGI. The CDR3 contains 14 residues. V lost 7 bases and J lost 0, with 10 bases in between. The CDR3 nucleotides read TGTGCCAGCACCATACAGGTTAGCAATCAGCCCCAGCATTTT. This codes for CASTIQVSNQPQHF.

The chain carries TRBV7-9 and TRBJ2-7; D remains ambiguous. This CDR3 contains 11 residues. Germline lookup yields CDR1 SEHNR and CDR2 FQNEAQ (reference sequence). V dropped 5 bases and J dropped 2 bases, with 4 bases sitting between them. The CDR3 DNA reads TGTGCCAGCAGCGACCCCTACGAGCAGTACTTC. It yields the protein CASSDPYEQYF.